This T cell receptor (beta chain) was sequenced in a study of blood T cell repertoires in COVID-19. Study-wide context: PBMCs, B-cell-depleted T cells, or T cells were the source of the cDNA or gDNA that made up the material.

Produced via immunoSEQ multiplex PCR; TCRdb's table is partial and in-frame only. The profile shows 300,000 to 350,000 clones, more than 85% of them singletons. Recovered Cohort 3 donors showed two negative PCRs, clearance, or symptom resolution. V was pared by 5 bases and J by 7 bases, with 6 bases of the junction left unmatched. CDR1 and CDR2 from the germline V gene are SEHNR and FQNEAQ (reference sequence). CDR3 length: 15 amino acids. The sequenced sample consisted of PBMCs or T cells enriched from blood (not recorded which). V and J are TRBV7-9 and TRBJ1-6; 9 nucleotides match TRBD1. The receptor's source is a woman in her twenties or thirties who had recovered from COVID-19. The CDR3 is CASSARGQGNSPLHF. The CDR3 DNA reads as TGTGCCAGCAGCGCCAGGGGACAGGGAAATTCACCCCTCCACTTT. The full variable domain, completed using reference TRBV7-9 and TRBJ1-6, is DTGVSQNPRHKITKRGQNVTFRCDPISEHNRLYWYRQTLGQGPEFLTYFQNEAQLEKSRLLSDRFSAERPKGSFSTLEIQRTEQGDSAMYLCASSARGQGNSPLHFGNGTRLTVT.